A selection of T cell receptor beta chains follows, all from one sample in a study of regulatory T cells in long-lasting Graves disease. MiXCR was run by TCRdb on the multiplex PCR reads, yielding one entry per CDR3 protein. Of about 500,000 distinct CDR3 sequences listed, around 15% are singletons. These data are also associated with another study on T cells in Graves' hyperthyroidism and ophthalmopathy.

The source material was peripheral blood mononuclear cells (PBMCs), sampled at new diagnosis, from a patient treated with antithyroid drugs. Source of these receptors: a man aged 35-49 years with Graves disease. The CDR3 runs from the conserved cysteine through the conserved F or W. The D gene is left open where the match is weak. Not every row has a clone size; where given, it reads once, few, many or a size class.

.,.,TRBV5-1,TRBJ2-5,TGCGCCAGCAGCCAAGGGGCGGCGAAAGAGACCCAGTACTTC,CASSQGAAKETQYF
TRBD2,many,TRBV28,TRBJ2-3,TGTGCCAGCAGTCCTAGCGGGAGGGCCACAGATACGCAGTATTTT,CASSPSGRATDTQYF
TRBD1,.,TRBV3-1,TRBJ2-5,TGTGCCAGCAGCCAAGCCCGGACAGGGGTTCTCATGGAGACCCAGTACTTC,CASSQARTGVLMETQYF
TRBD1,many,TRBV30,TRBJ1-5,TGTGCCTGGAGTACGGGACAGGGAGTCAATCAGCCCCAGCATTTT,CAWSTGQGVNQPQHF
.,few,TRBV25-1,TRBJ2-5,TGTGCCAGCAGGGCCGTACCCGGGACCACAGAGACCCAGTACTTC,CASRAVPGTTETQYF
TRBD1,.,TRBV10-3,TRBJ1-4,TGTGCCACCCAGAGTCAGAGGGGGCGCGGTGAAAAACTGTTTTTT,CATQSQRGRGEKLFF
.,.,TRBV20-1,TRBJ2-7,TGCAGTGCTAGGTTCCGGGACCCTGGCTACGAGCAGTACTTC,CSARFRDPGYEQYF
.,many,TRBV11-2,TRBJ2-1,TGTGCCAGCAGCTTAGGGTTAACTGAGCAGTTCTTC,CASSLGLTEQFF
TRBD1,many,TRBV6-2/TRBV6-3,TRBJ1-1,TGTGCCAGCAGTGACAGGGGAGTTAACACTGAAGCTTTCTTT,CASSDRGVNTEAFF
TRBD2,many,TRBV12-3/TRBV12-4,TRBJ2-1,TGTGCCAGCAGTAAAGCGGGAGGGCCCATATACAATGAGCAGTTCTTC,CASSKAGGPIYNEQFF
.,many,TRBV6-1,TRBJ2-7,TGTGCCAGCAAGCCTGTTCCCGACGAGCAGTACTTC,CASKPVPDEQYF
.,.,TRBV20-1,TRBJ2-4,TGCAGTGCACGGACACTAAACATTCAGTACTTC,CSARTLNIQYF
TRBD2,many,TRBV20-1,TRBJ2-3,TGCAGTGCTAGTTCCCCTAGCGGGAGGGCTTTCGAAGATACGCAGTATTTT,CSASSPSGRAFEDTQYF
.,many,TRBV7-2,TRBJ2-5,TGTGCCAGCAGCTTACCAGAAGAGACCCAGTACTTC,CASSLPEETQYF
.,few,TRBV5-5,TRBJ2-5,TGTGCCAGCAGCTTGCGGGGTACGGGGGGCAGGGAGACCCAGTACTTC,CASSLRGTGGRETQYF
.,.,TRBV5-5,TRBJ2-5,TGTGCCAGCAGCTTGGAGGGAGAAGGGGCGACCCAGTACTTC,CASSLEGEGATQYF
TRBD1,many,TRBV28,TRBJ2-3,TGTGCCAGCAGTTTACCAGGGGGCTTCACAGATACGCAGTATTTT,CASSLPGGFTDTQYF
TRBD1,.,TRBV9,TRBJ1-2,TGTGCCAGCAGCGTAGATGGGACAGAAAACTATGGCTACACCTTC,CASSVDGTENYGYTF
TRBD2,.,TRBV7-9,TRBJ2-1,TGTGCCAGCAGCTTAGATTTGTGGGGACTAGCATTGGCTGAGCAGTTCTTC,CASSLDLWGLALAEQFF
TRBD2,.,TRBV5-6,TRBJ2-1,TGTGCCAGCAGTTCGACAGCGGGAGAGGGGTACAATGAGCAGTTCTTC,CASSSTAGEGYNEQFF
.,few,TRBV29-1,TRBJ2-5,TGCAGCGTTGATTCAGGCCGAAAAGAGACCCAGTACTTC,CSVDSGRKETQYF
.,many,TRBV29-1,TRBJ2-2,TGCAGCGTCCCCACCCGACAGCGAAGAGCGAACACCGGGGAGCTGTTTTTT,CSVPTRQRRANTGELFF
TRBD1,many,TRBV3-1,TRBJ2-2,TGTGCCAGCAGCCGACAGGGGGTTCACACCGGGGAGCTGTTTTTT,CASSRQGVHTGELFF
.,many,TRBV7-9,TRBJ2-5,TGTGCCAGCAGCCCCAGAGTCGGAGCGATGGAGACCCAGTACTTC,CASSPRVGAMETQYF
TRBD2,few,TRBV10-3,TRBJ2-1,TGTGCCATCAGCCCAGCCGGGACTAGCGGCCTTAGGAGCTCCTACAATGAGCAGTTCTTC,CAISPAGTSGLRSSYNEQFF
.,many,TRBV19,TRBJ2-7,TGTGCCAGTAGTTTGGGAGGACAATACCACGAGCAGTACTTC,CASSLGGQYHEQYF
.,few,TRBV5-1,TRBJ2-5,TGCGCCAGCAGAAAATTAGCGGCTCAACAAGAGACCCAGTACTTC,CASRKLAAQQETQYF
TRBD2,many,TRBV12-5,TRBJ2-1,TGTGCTAGTGGTTTGCGCGGGAGGGTCCTAGTCTCCTACAATGAGCAGTTCTTC,CASGLRGRVLVSYNEQFF
.,many,TRBV27,TRBJ1-1,TGTGCCAGCACCTCACCGAGGGGGGAAGGTAACACTGAAGCTTTCTTT,CASTSPRGEGNTEAFF
.,.,TRBV10-3,TRBJ1-3,TGTGCCATCAGTGAGACAGGCGGTACCTCTGGAAACACCATATATTTT,CAISETGGTSGNTIYF
TRBD2,.,TRBV10-3,TRBJ2-7,TGTGCCATCAGTGAGGCGACTAGCCCCGGGCAGTACTTC,CAISEATSPGQYF
TRBD1,.,TRBV27,TRBJ1-3,TGTGCCAGCAGTCTGCGACGGGACAGTGGAAACACCATATATTTT,CASSLRRDSGNTIYF
.,.,TRBV19,TRBJ2-5,TGTGCCAGTAGTTTGGGACACGAGACGGAGACCCAGTACTTC,CASSLGHETETQYF
.,.,TRBV5-1,TRBJ2-1,TGCGCCAGCAGCCCCCGGGGACCCTCGGCGAGTGAGCAGTTCTTC,CASSPRGPSASEQFF
TRBD2,.,TRBV6-5,TRBJ2-7,TGTGCCAGCAGTTACCTAGCGGGAGATAGATACGAGCAGTACTTC,CASSYLAGDRYEQYF
.,.,TRBV6-1,TRBJ1-2,TGTGCCAGCAGTACCGCGGGGGGCAGCTATGGCTACACCTTC,CASSTAGGSYGYTF
.,many,TRBV6-5,TRBJ2-7,TGTGCCAGCAGTTACTCGGGAATGAGGGGAAACTACGAGCAGTACTTC,CASSYSGMRGNYEQYF
.,many,TRBV5-1,TRBJ2-3,TGCGCCAGCAGCACACGATTCGCAGATACGCAGTATTTT,CASSTRFADTQYF
.,.,TRBV16,TRBJ2-2,TGTGCCAGCAGCCATTATAACCGCGGGGAGCTGTTTTTT,CASSHYNRGELFF
.,few,TRBV7-9,TRBJ1-4,TGTGCCAGCAGCCACTCCATCGGGACTAATGAAAAACTGTTTTTT,CASSHSIGTNEKLFF
.,.,TRBV27,TRBJ1-2,TGTGCCAGCAGTTTAGGTTCGGGCTACACCTTC,CASSLGSGYTF
.,.,TRBV20-1,TRBJ2-7,TGCAGTGCTTCTAGAGACGAGCAGTACTTC,CSASRDEQYF
.,few,TRBV20-1,TRBJ2-5,TGCAGTGCTAGAGATACCCCGACGGGGCTGTGGACCCAGTACTTC,CSARDTPTGLWTQYF
.,many,TRBV28,TRBJ1-2,TGTGCCAGCAGTTTAGAGGGAGCGGTGGGTGGCTACACCTTC,CASSLEGAVGGYTF
.,.,TRBV7-9,TRBJ1-3,TGTGCCAGCAGCTTAGCGGGTACTGGAAACACCATATATTTT,CASSLAGTGNTIYF
.,many,TRBV28,TRBJ2-1,TGTGCCAGCAGTTCTGCGGGGTGGGACAATGAGCAGTTCTTC,CASSSAGWDNEQFF